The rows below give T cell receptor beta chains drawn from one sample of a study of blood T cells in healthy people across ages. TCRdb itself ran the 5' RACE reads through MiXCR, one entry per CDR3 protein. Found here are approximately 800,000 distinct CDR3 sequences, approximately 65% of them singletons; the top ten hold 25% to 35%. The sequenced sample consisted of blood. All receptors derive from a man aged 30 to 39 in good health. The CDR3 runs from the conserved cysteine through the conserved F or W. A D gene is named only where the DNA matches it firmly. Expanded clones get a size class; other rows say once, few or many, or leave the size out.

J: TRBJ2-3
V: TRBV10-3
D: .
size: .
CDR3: CAISGGGGVVADTQYF
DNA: TGTGCCATCAGTGGAGGAGGGGGGGTCGTCGCAGATACGCAGTATTTT

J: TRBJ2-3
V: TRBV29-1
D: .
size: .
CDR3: CSVRGSADTQYF
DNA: TGCAGCGTTAGGGGTAGTGCAGATACGCAGTATTTT

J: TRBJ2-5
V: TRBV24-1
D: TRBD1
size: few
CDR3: CATSDTGGLETQYF
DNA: TGTGCCACCAGTGACACAGGGGGCCTAGAGACCCAGTACTTC

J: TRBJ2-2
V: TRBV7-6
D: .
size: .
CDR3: CASSLAWRGTGTGELFF
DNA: TGTGCCAGCAGCTTAGCGTGGCGGGGCACGGGCACCGGGGAGCTGTTTTTT

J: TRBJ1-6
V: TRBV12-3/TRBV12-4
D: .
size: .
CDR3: CASTSGGGNSPLHF
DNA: TGTGCCAGCACCAGTGGGGGGGGCAATTCACCCCTCCACTTT

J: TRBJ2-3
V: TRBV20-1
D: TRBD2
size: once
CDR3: CSATEPAGFEDTQYF
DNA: TGCAGTGCTACAGAACCAGCGGGGTTTGAAGATACGCAGTATTTT

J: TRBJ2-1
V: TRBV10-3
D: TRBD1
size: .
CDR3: CASNRGPDNEQFF
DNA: TGTGCCAGCAACAGGGGACCTGACAATGAGCAGTTCTTC

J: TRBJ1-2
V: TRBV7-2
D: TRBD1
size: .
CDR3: CASSFGTGGYTF
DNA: TGTGCCAGCAGCTTTGGGACAGGCGGCTACACCTTC

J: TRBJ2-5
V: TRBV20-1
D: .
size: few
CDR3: CSATLGGVGGTQYF
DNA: TGCAGTGCCACGTTGGGGGGAGTGGGCGGGACCCAGTACTTC

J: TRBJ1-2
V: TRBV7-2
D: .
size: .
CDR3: CASSSSGGEGYTF
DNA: TGTGCCAGCAGCTCCTCGGGAGGGGAAGGCTACACCTTC

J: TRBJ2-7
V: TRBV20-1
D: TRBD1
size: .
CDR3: CSPQGQGYEQYF
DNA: TGCAGCCCCCAAGGACAGGGGTACGAGCAGTACTTC

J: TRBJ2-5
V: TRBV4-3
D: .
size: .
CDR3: CASSQAKAGVEEQYF
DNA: TGCGCCAGCAGCCAAGCGAAGGCAGGGGTGGAAGAGCAGTACTTC

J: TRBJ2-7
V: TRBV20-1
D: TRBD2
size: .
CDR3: CSAREIAGYEQYF
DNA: TGCAGTGCTAGAGAGATAGCGGGTTACGAGCAGTACTTC

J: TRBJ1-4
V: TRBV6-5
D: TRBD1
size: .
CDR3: CASSLRDREVDEKLFF
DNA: TGTGCCAGCAGCCTCCGGGACAGGGAAGTAGATGAAAAACTGTTTTTT

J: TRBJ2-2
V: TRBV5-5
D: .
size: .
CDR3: CASSLTGSIYTGELFF
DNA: TGTGCCAGCAGCTTGACAGGAAGTATTTACACCGGGGAGCTGTTTTTT

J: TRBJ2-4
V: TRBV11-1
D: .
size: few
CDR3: CASSGDLGEVQYF
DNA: TGTGCCAGCAGCGGGGATTTGGGGGAGGTGCAGTACTTC

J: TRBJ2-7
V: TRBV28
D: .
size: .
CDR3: CASSFPGSSSYEQYF
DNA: TGTGCCAGCAGCTTTCCGGGATCTAGCTCCTACGAGCAGTACTTC

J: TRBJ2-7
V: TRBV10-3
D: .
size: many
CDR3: CAISEPSPSVIYEQYF
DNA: TGTGCCATCAGTGAGCCCTCCCCGTCGGTCATCTACGAGCAGTACTTC

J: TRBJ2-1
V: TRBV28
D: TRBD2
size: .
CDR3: CASSLYGGAFPSLSSYNEQFF
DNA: TGTGCCAGCAGTTTATACGGGGGGGCTTTTCCCAGCCTCAGCTCCTACAATGAGCAGTTCTTC

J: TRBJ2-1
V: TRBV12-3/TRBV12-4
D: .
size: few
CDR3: CASRSGHENNEQFF
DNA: TGTGCCAGCAGATCGGGACACGAAAACAATGAGCAGTTCTTC

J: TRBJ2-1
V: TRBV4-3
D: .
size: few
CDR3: CASSQETGGDEQFF
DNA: TGCGCCAGCAGCCAAGAGACAGGCGGGGATGAGCAGTTCTTC

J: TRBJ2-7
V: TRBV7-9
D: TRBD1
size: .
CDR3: CASSTTGAPPYEQYF
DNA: TGTGCCAGCAGTACAACAGGGGCTCCCCCCTACGAGCAGTACTTC

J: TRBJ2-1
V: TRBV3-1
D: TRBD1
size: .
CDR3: CASSQTGPYNEQFF
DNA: TGTGCCAGCAGCCAGACAGGGCCCTACAATGAGCAGTTCTTC

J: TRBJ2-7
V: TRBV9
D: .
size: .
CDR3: CASSVEGDPYEQYF
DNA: TGTGCCAGCAGCGTAGAGGGAGACCCCTACGAGCAGTACTTC

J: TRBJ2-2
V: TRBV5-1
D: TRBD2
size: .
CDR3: CASSWTSPNTGELFF
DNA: TGCGCCAGCAGCTGGACTAGCCCCAACACCGGGGAGCTGTTTTTT

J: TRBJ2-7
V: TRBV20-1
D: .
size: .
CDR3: CSVGANNEQYF
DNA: TGCAGTGTCGGGGCGAACAATGAGCAGTACTTC

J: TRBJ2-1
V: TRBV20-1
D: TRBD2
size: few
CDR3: CSASRTSGGQNEQFF
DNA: TGCAGTGCAAGCAGGACTAGCGGGGGCCAGAATGAGCAGTTCTTC

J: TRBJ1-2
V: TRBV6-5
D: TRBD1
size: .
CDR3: CASSTRTGSHYGYTF
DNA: TGTGCCAGCAGTACGAGGACAGGGAGTCACTATGGCTACACCTTC

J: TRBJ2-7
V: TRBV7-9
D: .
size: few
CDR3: CAEAPPARYEQYF
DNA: TGTGCCGAGGCCCCCCCAGCGCGGTACGAGCAGTACTTC

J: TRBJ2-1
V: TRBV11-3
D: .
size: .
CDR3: CASSLDQGLNEQFF
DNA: TGTGCCAGCAGCTTAGACCAGGGTTTGAATGAGCAGTTCTTC

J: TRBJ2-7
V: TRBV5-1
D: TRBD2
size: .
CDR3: CASSLARGSGDNEQYF
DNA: TGCGCCAGCAGCTTGGCCAGGGGTAGCGGGGACAATGAGCAGTACTTC

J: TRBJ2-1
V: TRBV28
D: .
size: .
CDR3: CASSLGGHGNEQFF
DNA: TGTGCCAGCAGTTTGGGGGGACACGGGAATGAGCAGTTCTTC

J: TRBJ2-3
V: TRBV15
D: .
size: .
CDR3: CATSRGLVSSTDTQYF
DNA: TGTGCCACCAGCAGAGGGTTGGTCTCTAGCACAGATACGCAGTATTTT

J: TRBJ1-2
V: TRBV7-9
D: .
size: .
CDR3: CASSFTGPVGYTF
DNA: TGTGCCAGCAGCTTCACCGGGCCGGTCGGCTACACCTTC

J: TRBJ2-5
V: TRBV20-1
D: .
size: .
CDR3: CSALTMAGTETQYF
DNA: TGCAGTGCTCTGACTATGGCGGGGACAGAGACCCAGTACTTC

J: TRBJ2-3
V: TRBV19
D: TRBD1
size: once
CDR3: CASHGTGRTDTQYF
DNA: TGTGCCAGTCACGGGACAGGGCGCACAGATACGCAGTATTTT

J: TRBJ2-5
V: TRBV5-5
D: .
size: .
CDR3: CASSLGGPGPQYF
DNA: TGTGCCAGCAGTTTGGGGGGGCCTGGGCCCCAGTACTTC

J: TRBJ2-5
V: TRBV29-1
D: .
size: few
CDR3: CSIDRPRETQYF
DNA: TGCAGCATTGACAGGCCTCGGGAGACCCAGTACTTC

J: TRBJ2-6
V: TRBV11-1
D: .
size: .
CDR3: CASSFSRGLMSGANVLTF
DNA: TGTGCCAGCAGCTTTAGCCGCGGGTTAATGTCTGGGGCCAACGTCCTGACTTTC

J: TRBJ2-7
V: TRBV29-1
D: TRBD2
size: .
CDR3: CSVRSGGFYEQYF
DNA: TGCAGCGTGAGAAGCGGGGGGTTCTACGAGCAGTACTTC

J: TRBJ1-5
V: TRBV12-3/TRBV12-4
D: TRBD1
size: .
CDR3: CASSFPGGRQHF
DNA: TGTGCCAGCAGTTTCCCAGGGGGCCGCCAGCATTTT

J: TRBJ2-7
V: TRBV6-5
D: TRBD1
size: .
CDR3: CASSNTGGFSYEQYF
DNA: TGTGCCAGCAGTAATACAGGGGGCTTTTCCTACGAGCAGTACTTC

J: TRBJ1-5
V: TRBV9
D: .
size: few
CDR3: CASSVGDASNQPQHF
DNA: TGTGCCAGCAGCGTAGGAGACGCCAGCAATCAGCCCCAGCATTTT

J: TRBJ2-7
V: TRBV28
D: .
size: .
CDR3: CATRTFSEQYF
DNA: TGTGCCACGCGAACCTTTTCCGAGCAGTACTTC

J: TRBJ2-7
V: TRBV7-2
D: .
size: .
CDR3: CASSINGRPHEQYF
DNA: TGTGCCAGCAGCATTAATGGACGGCCGCACGAGCAGTACTTC

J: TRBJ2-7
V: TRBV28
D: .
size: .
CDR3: CASSRRGDAGYEQYF
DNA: TGTGCCAGCAGTAGAAGGGGGGACGCGGGATACGAGCAGTACTTC

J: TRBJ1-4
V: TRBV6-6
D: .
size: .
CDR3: CASSDLGWAANEKLFF
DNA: TGTGCCAGCAGCGATCTAGGGTGGGCGGCTAATGAAAAACTGTTTTTT

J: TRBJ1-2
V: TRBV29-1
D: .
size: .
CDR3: CSVWDPGPRNYGYTF
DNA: TGCAGCGTTTGGGACCCGGGACCGCGTAACTATGGCTACACCTTC

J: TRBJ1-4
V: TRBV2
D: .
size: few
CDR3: CASSENQVEKLFF
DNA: TGTGCCAGCAGTGAAAACCAGGTGGAAAAACTGTTTTTT

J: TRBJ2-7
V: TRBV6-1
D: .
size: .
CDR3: CASREWNTATYEQYF
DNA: TGTGCCAGCAGGGAATGGAACACCGCTACGTACGAGCAGTACTTC

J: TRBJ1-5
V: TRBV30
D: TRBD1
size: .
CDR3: CAWSQTGQLLNQPQHF
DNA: TGTGCCTGGTCGCAAACGGGACAGCTATTGAATCAGCCCCAGCATTTT

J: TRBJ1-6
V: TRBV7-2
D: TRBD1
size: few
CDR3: CASSLDLAAGGNSPLHF
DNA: TGTGCCAGCAGCTTAGATTTGGCGGCAGGGGGAAATTCACCCCTCCACTTT

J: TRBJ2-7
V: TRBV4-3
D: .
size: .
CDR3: CASSQSHRDLSSYEQYF
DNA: TGCGCCAGCAGCCAGTCCCACCGGGACCTAAGCTCCTACGAGCAGTACTTC

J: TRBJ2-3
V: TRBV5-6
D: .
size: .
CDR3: CASNQGLPTDTQYF
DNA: TGTGCCAGCAACCAGGGACTGCCCACAGATACGCAGTATTTT

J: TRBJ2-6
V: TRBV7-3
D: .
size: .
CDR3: CASSSRSSGANVPTF
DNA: TGTGCCAGCAGCTCAAGAAGCTCTGGGGCCAACGTCCCGACTTTC

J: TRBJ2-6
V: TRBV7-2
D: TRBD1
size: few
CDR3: CASSLTGTNSGANVLTF
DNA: TGTGCCAGCAGCTTGACAGGGACAAACTCTGGGGCCAACGTCCTGACTTTC